The rows below give T cell receptor beta chains drawn from one sample of a study of blood T cells in healthy people across ages. TCRdb re-called the 5' RACE reads with MiXCR, one entry per CDR3 protein. This sample has just under 750,000 distinct CDR3 sequences, with roughly 20% found just once. Sequenced sample: blood. The receptors were sampled from a man between 65 and 85 years old in good health. CDR3s include the opening cysteine and the closing phenylalanine or tryptophan. A D gene is named only where the DNA matches it firmly. Not every row has a clone size; where given, it reads once, few, many or a size class.

v_call,d_call,j_call,clone_size,cdr3_nt,cdr3_aa
TRBV19,TRBD2,TRBJ2-1,few,TGTGCCAGTGGTACCACGACTAGCCGCAATGAGCAGTTCTTC,CASGTTTSRNEQFF
TRBV20-1,TRBD1,TRBJ1-5,few,TGCAGTGCCCCGCTCCCGACAGGGACTCAGCCCCAGCATTTT,CSAPLPTGTQPQHF
TRBV7-3,TRBD2,TRBJ2-1,.,TGTGCCAGCAGCTTATCTCGGACTAGCCACAATGAGCAGTTCTTC,CASSLSRTSHNEQFF
TRBV14,.,TRBJ1-1,many,TGTGCCAGCAGCCAAGAGCCTGCCACTGAAGCTTTCTTT,CASSQEPATEAFF
TRBV5-1,.,TRBJ2-5,.,TGCGCCAGCAGCTTGGTGCCAGGCCAGGAGACCCAGTACTTC,CASSLVPGQETQYF
TRBV6-6,TRBD1,TRBJ1-3,.,TGTGCCAGCAGTTCTCGGACAGGGGCTGGAAACACCATATATTTT,CASSSRTGAGNTIYF
TRBV7-2,.,TRBJ1-3,.,TGTGCCAGCAGCTTAGACGGGCAGGCTGGAAACACCATATATTTT,CASSLDGQAGNTIYF
TRBV18,.,TRBJ2-2,few,TGTGCCAGCTCACCAGAGAGCCCAGCGAACACCGGGGAGCTGTTTTTT,CASSPESPANTGELFF
TRBV4-2,.,TRBJ2-7,.,TGTGCCAGCAGCCAAACCGCTACTACCTACGAGCAGTACTTC,CASSQTATTYEQYF
TRBV5-1,.,TRBJ1-1,few,TGCGCCAGCAGCTTGTTACAGGTGGGGGGGACTGAAGCTTTCTTT,CASSLLQVGGTEAFF
TRBV5-5,.,TRBJ1-2,few,TGTGCCAGCAGGGGCAGTGGCCGTGGGGACTATGGCTACACCTTC,CASRGSGRGDYGYTF
TRBV7-9,TRBD2,TRBJ2-2,few,TGTGCCAGCCCCCACCCTAGCGGGAGTTCCGTCGCCGGGGAGCTGTTTTTT,CASPHPSGSSVAGELFF
TRBV12-3/TRBV12-4,TRBD1,TRBJ1-4,.,TGTGCCAGCAGTGACAGGGCGGATAATGAAAAACTGTTTTTT,CASSDRADNEKLFF
TRBV12-3/TRBV12-4,TRBD1,TRBJ1-2,.,TGTGCCAACAGTCCTCATGGGACAGCGTCCCTATATGGCTACACCTTC,CANSPHGTASLYGYTF
TRBV24-1,TRBD2,TRBJ2-3,few,TGTGCCACCAGTGATTCCGGCTTGGGAGCGGGGGGGCCTTTAGATACGCAGTATTTT,CATSDSGLGAGGPLDTQYF
TRBV9,.,TRBJ1-6,few,TGTGCCAGCACCGCTGGGCCGCATTCACCCCTCCACTTT,CASTAGPHSPLHF
TRBV12-3/TRBV12-4,TRBD1,TRBJ2-7,.,TGTGCCAGCAGTCTAGGGACAGGGCAGGTTTACGAGCAGTACTTC,CASSLGTGQVYEQYF
TRBV20-1,TRBD1,TRBJ1-4,few,TGCAGTGCTAGAGATCGACAGGGGGCCGGTGAAAAACTGTTTTTT,CSARDRQGAGEKLFF
TRBV4-2,.,TRBJ1-4,.,TGTGCCAGCAGCCGGACAGCAGGGACTCAAACTAATGAAAAACTGTTTTTT,CASSRTAGTQTNEKLFF
TRBV7-8,TRBD1,TRBJ2-5,.,TGTGCCAGCAGCTTAGCGGACAGGAAAAGGGAGACCCAGTACTTC,CASSLADRKRETQYF
TRBV29-1,TRBD2,TRBJ2-1,.,TGCAGCGGAGACTCTAGCGGGGCATACAATGAGCAGTTCTTC,CSGDSSGAYNEQFF
TRBV7-2,.,TRBJ1-2,.,TGTGCCAGCAGCTTAGTTGGGGAAGGCTACACCTTC,CASSLVGEGYTF
TRBV14,.,TRBJ1-1,.,TGTGCCAGCTCAGCCAGCTCGAACACTGAGGCTTTCTTT,CASSASSNTEAFF
TRBV30,.,TRBJ1-5,.,TGTGCCTGGAGTGTAAAGGGCCGGGGGACCAATCAGCCCCAGCATTTT,CAWSVKGRGTNQPQHF
TRBV14,.,TRBJ2-1,.,TGTGCCAGCAGCCAAGACACGAGAAGCTCCTACAATGAGCAGTTCTTC,CASSQDTRSSYNEQFF
TRBV4-2,TRBD2,TRBJ2-2,.,TGTGCCAGCAGCCAAGTGCTAGCGGGGGTAAACACCGGGGAGCTGTTTTTT,CASSQVLAGVNTGELFF
TRBV20-1,.,TRBJ2-5,few,TGCAGTGCTATTGACCTCGATAGGGAGACCCAGTACTTC,CSAIDLDRETQYF
TRBV10-2,TRBD2,TRBJ2-1,.,TGCGCCAGCAGAGCCGGACTAGCTGTGGATGAGCAGTTCTTC,CASRAGLAVDEQFF
TRBV29-1,.,TRBJ2-5,many,TGCAGCGTTGAAGGTCGGGACCCGGTAGGGGTACAAGAGACCCAGTACTTC,CSVEGRDPVGVQETQYF
TRBV6-5,.,TRBJ1-2,few,TGTGCCAGCAGTTACTCCCCCCGGACAGCGACGGGGGGCTACACCTTC,CASSYSPRTATGGYTF
TRBV7-6,.,TRBJ2-1,many,TGTGCCAGCAGCTTAGCGGGTTACAGCTACAATGAGCAGTTCTTC,CASSLAGYSYNEQFF
TRBV5-1,.,TRBJ1-1,.,TGCGCCAGCAGCTTGCAGGCCTCGAACACTGAAGCTTTCTTT,CASSLQASNTEAFF
TRBV3-1,.,TRBJ1-1,once,TGTGCCAGCAGCCAAGCCTTGGTGACGGAAGCTTTCTTT,CASSQALVTEAFF
TRBV20-1,.,TRBJ1-6,.,TGCAGTGCTAGAGAAAAGGGCCAGCGAAATTCACCCCTCCACTTT,CSAREKGQRNSPLHF
TRBV3-1,.,TRBJ2-7,few,TGTGCCAGCAGCCCCGGGCTGGATCCCTACGAGCAGTACTTC,CASSPGLDPYEQYF
TRBV19,TRBD2,TRBJ2-1,once,TGTGCCAGTAGCCAGACTAGCGGCAGGTTTAACAACGAGCAGTTCTTC,CASSQTSGRFNNEQFF
TRBV2,.,TRBJ2-2,.,TGTGTCAGCAGTGAAGAGGCCGGCGGGGAGCTGTTTTTT,CVSSEEAGGELFF